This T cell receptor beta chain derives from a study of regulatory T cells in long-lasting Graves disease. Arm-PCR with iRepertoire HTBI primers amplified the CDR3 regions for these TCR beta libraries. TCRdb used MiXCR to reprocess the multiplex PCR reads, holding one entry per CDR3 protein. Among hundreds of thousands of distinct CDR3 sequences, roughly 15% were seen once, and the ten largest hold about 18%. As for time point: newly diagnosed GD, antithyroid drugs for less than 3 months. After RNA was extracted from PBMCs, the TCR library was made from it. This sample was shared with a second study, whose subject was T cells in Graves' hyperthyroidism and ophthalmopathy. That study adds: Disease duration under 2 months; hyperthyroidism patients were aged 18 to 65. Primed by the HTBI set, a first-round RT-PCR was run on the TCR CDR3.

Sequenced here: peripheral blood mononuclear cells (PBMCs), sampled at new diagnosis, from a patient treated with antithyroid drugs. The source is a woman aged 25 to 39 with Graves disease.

CDR3 sequence reads: CASSYPGGELFF. DNA for the CDR3: TGTGCCAGCAGTTACCCAGGCGGGGAGCTGTTTTTT. The rearrangement joins TRBV12-3 or TRBV12-4 to TRBJ2-2, with D hard to call. CDR3 length: 12 amino acids. Trimming pared 4 bases from V and 7 bases from J, leaving 7 bases between.